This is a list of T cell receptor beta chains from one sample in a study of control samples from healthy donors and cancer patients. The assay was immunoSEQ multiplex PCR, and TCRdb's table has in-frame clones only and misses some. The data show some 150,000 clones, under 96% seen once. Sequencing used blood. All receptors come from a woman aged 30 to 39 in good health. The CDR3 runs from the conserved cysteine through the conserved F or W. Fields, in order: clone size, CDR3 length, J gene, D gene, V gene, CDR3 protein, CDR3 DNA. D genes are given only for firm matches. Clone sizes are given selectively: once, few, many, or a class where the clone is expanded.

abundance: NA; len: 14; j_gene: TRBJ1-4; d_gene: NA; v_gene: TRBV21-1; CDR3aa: CASSSRPGNEKLFF; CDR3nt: TGTGCCAGCAGCTCTCGACCGGGGAATGAAAAACTGTTTTTT
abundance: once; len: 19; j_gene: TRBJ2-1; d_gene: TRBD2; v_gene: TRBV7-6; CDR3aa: CASTIRSGLAGSLYNEQFF; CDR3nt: TGTGCCAGCACTATCCGTTCGGGACTAGCGGGATCCCTCTACAATGAGCAGTTCTTC
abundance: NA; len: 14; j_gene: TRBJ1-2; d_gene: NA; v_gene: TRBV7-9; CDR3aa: CASSSATRRDGYTF; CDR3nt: TGTGCCAGCAGCTCAGCCACACGGCGGGATGGCTACACCTTC
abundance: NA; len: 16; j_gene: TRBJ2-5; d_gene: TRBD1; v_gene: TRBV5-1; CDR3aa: CASSKGTGGLAETQYF; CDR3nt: TGCGCCAGCAGCAAAGGGACAGGGGGCCTCGCGGAGACCCAGTACTTC
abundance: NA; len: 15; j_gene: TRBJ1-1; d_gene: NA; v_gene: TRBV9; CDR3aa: CASSAEGGIHTEAFF; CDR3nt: TGTGCCAGCAGCGCCGAGGGGGGAATCCACACTGAAGCTTTCTTT
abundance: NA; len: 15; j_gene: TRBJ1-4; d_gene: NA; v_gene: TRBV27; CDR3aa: CASSFMGAGNEKLFF; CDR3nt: TGTGCCAGCAGTTTTATGGGGGCTGGTAATGAAAAACTGTTTTTT
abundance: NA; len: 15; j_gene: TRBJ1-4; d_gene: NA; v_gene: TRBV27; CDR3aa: CASSFGPSEDEKLFF; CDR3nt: TGTGCCAGCAGTTTTGGACCCTCGGAGGATGAAAAACTGTTTTTT
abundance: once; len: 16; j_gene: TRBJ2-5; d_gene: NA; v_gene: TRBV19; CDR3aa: CASSNPGSQGQETQYF; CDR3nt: TGTGCCAGTAGTAACCCCGGTAGTCAGGGCCAAGAGACCCAGTACTTC
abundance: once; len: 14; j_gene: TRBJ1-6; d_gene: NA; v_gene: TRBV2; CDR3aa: CASILTDYNSPLHF; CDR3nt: TGTGCCAGCATCCTGACAGATTATAATTCACCCCTCCACTTT
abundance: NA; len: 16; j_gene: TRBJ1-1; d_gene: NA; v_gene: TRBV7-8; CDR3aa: CASTPRTVPSGTEAFF; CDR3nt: TGTGCCAGCACCCCTAGGACAGTCCCGAGCGGCACTGAAGCTTTCTTT
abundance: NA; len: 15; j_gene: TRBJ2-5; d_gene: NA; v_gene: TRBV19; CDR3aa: CASTPRGQNQETQYF; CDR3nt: TGTGCCAGTACCCCCCGGGGACAAAACCAAGAGACCCAGTACTTC
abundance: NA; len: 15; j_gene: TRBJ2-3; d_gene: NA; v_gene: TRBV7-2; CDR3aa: CASTVVWGSTDTQYF; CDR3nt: TGTGCCAGCACCGTCGTATGGGGGAGCACAGATACGCAGTATTTT
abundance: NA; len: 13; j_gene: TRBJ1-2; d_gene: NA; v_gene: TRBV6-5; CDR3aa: CASSYSGADGYTF; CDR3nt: TGTGCCAGCAGTTACTCGGGTGCCGATGGCTACACCTTC
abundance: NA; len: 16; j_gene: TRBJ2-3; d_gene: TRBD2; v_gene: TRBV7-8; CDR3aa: CASSLPSGGGLVTQYF; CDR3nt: TGTGCCAGCAGTTTACCTAGCGGGGGAGGGCTAGTTACGCAGTATTTT
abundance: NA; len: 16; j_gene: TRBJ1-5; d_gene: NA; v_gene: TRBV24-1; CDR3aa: CATSDSLAAYNQPQHF; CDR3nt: TGTGCCACCAGTGATTCGCTCGCCGCTTACAATCAGCCCCAGCATTTT
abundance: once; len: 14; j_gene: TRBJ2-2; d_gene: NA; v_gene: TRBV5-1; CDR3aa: CASSSQGFGGELFF; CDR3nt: TGCGCCAGCAGCTCGCAGGGATTTGGCGGGGAGCTGTTTTTT
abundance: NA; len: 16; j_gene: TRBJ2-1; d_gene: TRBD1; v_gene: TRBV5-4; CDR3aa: CASSVDRGRSANEQFF; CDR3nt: TGTGCCAGCAGCGTGGACAGGGGGAGATCGGCAAATGAGCAGTTCTTC
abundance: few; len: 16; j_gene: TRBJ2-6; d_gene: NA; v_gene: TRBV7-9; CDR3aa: CASAKVQGAGANVLTF; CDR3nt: TGTGCCAGCGCCAAGGTTCAGGGCGCTGGGGCCAACGTCCTGACTTTC
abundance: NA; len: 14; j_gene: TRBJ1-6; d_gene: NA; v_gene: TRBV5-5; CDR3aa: CASSLGGLNSPLHF; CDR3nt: TGTGCCAGCAGCTTAGGAGGACTTAATTCACCCCTCCACTTT
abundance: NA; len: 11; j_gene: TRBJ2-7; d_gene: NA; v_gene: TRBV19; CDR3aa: CASSIFGEQYF; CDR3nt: TGTGCCAGTAGTATCTTCGGGGAGCAGTACTTC
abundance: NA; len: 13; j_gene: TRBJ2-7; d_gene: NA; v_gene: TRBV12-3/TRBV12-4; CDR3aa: CASSSLGTHEQYF; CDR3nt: TGTGCCAGCAGTAGCCTAGGGACACACGAGCAGTACTTC
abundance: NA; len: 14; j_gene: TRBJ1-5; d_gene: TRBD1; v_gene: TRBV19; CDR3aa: CASSEGQGGQPQHF; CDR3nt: TGTGCCAGTAGTGAGGGACAGGGGGGCCAGCCCCAGCATTTT
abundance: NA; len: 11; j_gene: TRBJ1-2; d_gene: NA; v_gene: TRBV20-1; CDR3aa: CSAALSYGYTF; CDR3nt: TGCAGTGCTGCCCTATCCTACGGCTACACCTTC
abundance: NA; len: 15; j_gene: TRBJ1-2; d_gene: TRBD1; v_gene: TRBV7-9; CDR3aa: CASSYEQGADYGYTF; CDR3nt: TGTGCCAGCAGCTACGAACAGGGGGCTGACTATGGCTACACCTTC
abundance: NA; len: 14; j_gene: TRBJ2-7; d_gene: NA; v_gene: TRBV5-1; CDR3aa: CASSSSGGNYEQYF; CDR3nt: TGCGCCAGCAGCTCGTCAGGGGGGAACTACGAGCAGTACTTC
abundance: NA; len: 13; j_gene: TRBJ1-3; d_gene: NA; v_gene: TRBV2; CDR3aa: CASMVQPGNTIYF; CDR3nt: TGTGCCAGCATGGTGCAGCCTGGAAACACCATATATTTT
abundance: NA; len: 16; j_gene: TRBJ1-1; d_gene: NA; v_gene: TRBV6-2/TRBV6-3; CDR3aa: CASSDPGGSLNTEAFF; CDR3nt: TGTGCCAGCAGTGACCCGGGGGGTAGTCTGAACACTGAAGCTTTCTTT
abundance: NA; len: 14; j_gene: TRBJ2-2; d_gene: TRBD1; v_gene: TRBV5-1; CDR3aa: CASSKQGGIGELFF; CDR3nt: TGCGCCAGCAGCAAACAGGGGGGAATTGGGGAGCTGTTTTTT
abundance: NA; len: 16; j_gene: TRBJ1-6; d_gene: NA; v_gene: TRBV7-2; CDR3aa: CASSLGVSEYNSPLHF; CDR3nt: TGTGCCAGCAGCTTAGGCGTCAGCGAGTATAATTCACCCCTCCACTTT
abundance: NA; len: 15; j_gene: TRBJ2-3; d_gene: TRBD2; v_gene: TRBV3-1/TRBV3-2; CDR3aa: CASSLAGVGTDTQYF; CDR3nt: TGTGCCAGCAGCCTCGCGGGGGTGGGGACAGATACGCAGTATTTT
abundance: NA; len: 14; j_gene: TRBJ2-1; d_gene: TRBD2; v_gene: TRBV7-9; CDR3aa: CASSLPWTSGTIIF; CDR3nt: TGTGCCAGCAGCTTACCCTGGACTAGCGGGACGATCATCTTC
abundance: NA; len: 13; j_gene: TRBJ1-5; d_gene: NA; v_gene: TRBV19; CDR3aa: CASTQRGYQPQHF; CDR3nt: TGTGCCAGTACCCAGAGGGGGTATCAGCCCCAGCATTTT
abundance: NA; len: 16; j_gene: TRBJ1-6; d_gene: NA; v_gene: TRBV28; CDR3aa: CASSPPGSSYNSPLHF; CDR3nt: TGTGCCAGCAGTCCCCCCGGGAGCTCCTATAATTCACCCCTCCACTTT
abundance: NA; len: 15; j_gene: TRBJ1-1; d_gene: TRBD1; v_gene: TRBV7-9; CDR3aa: CASSYGQGINTEAFF; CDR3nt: TGTGCCAGCAGCTACGGACAGGGCATAAACACTGAAGCTTTCTTT
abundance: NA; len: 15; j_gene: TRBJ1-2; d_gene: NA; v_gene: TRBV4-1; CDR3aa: CASSQEEWTNYGYTF; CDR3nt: TGCGCCAGCAGCCAAGAGGAATGGACAAACTATGGCTACACCTTC
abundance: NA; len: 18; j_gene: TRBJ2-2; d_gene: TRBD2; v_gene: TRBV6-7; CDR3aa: CASSYSKASGSGAGELFF; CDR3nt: TGTGCCAGCAGTTACTCGAAAGCTAGCGGGAGTGGGGCCGGGGAGCTGTTTTTT
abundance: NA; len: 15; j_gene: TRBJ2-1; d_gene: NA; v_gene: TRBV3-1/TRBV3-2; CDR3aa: CASSAPEGDYNEQFF; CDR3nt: TGTGCCAGCAGCGCCCCTGAGGGGGACTACAATGAGCAGTTCTTC
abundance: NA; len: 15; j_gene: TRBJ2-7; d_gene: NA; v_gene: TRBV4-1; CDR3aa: CASSQDQGRVYEQYF; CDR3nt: TGCGCCAGCAGCCAAGATCAAGGCAGAGTATACGAGCAGTACTTC
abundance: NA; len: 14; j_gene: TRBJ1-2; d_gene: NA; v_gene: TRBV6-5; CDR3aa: CASSPRDGIYGYTF; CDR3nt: TGTGCCAGCAGCCCCCGGGACGGCATCTATGGCTACACCTTC
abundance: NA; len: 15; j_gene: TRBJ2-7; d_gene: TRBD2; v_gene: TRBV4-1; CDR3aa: CASSRDQRENYEQYF; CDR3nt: TGCGCCAGCAGCCGGGATCAGCGGGAGAACTACGAGCAGTACTTC
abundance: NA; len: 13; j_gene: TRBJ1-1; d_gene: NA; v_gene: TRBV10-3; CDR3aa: CAISGTENTEAFF; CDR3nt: TGTGCCATCAGTGGGACCGAGAACACTGAAGCTTTCTTT
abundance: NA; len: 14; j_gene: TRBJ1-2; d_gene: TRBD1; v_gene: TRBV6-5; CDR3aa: CASRRTGRNYGYTF; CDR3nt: TGTGCCAGCAGGAGGACAGGGAGGAACTATGGCTACACCTTC
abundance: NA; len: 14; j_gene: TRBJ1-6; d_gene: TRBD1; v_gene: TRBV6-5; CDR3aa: CASTLMGQSSPLHF; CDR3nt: TGTGCCAGCACCCTTATGGGACAGAGCTCACCCCTCCACTTT
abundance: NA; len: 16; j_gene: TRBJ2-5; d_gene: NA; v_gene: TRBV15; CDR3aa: CATSRDRYRLQETQYF; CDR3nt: TGTGCCACCAGCAGAGATCGGTACCGCCTCCAAGAGACCCAGTACTTC
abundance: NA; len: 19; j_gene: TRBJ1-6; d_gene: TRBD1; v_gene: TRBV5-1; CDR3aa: CASRKDRIKQSSYNSPLHF; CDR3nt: TGCGCCAGCAGGAAGGACAGGATCAAGCAGAGCTCCTATAATTCACCCCTCCACTTT
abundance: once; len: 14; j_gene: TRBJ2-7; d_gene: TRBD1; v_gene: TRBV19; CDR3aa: CASSRTGLGYEQYF; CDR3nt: TGTGCCAGTAGTAGGACAGGGTTAGGGTACGAGCAGTACTTC
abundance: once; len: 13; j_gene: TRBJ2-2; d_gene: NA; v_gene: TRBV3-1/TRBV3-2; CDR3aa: CASRLRNTGELFF; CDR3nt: TGTGCCAGCAGGCTGAGGAACACCGGGGAGCTGTTTTTT
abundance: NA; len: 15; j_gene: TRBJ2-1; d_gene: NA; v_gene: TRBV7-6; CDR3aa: CASSLLVGADPEQFF; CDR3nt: TGTGCCAGCAGCTTACTTGTGGGGGCCGATCCTGAGCAGTTCTTC
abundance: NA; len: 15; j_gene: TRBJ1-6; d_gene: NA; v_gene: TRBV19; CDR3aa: CASRFSITGDSPLHF; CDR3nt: TGTGCCAGTAGGTTCTCGATCACTGGCGATTCACCCCTCCACTTT
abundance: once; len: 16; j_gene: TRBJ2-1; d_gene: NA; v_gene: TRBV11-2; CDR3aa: CASSLRADQSYNEQFF; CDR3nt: TGTGCCAGCAGCTTACGGGCGGACCAGTCCTACAATGAGCAGTTCTTC
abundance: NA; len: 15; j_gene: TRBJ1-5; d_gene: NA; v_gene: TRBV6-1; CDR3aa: CASSEAGGGHQPQHF; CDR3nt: TGTGCCAGCAGTGAAGCGGGAGGGGGTCATCAGCCCCAGCATTTT
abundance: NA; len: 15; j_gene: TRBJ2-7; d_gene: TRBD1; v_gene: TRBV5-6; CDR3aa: CASSRDRGRPYEQYF; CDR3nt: TGTGCCAGCAGCCGTGACAGGGGCAGGCCCTACGAGCAGTACTTC
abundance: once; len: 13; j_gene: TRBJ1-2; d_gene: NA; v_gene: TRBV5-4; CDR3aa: CASSFGPNYGYTF; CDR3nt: TGTGCCAGCAGCTTCGGCCCAAACTATGGCTACACCTTC
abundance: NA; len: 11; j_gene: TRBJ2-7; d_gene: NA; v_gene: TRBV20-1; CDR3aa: CSAPDSYEQYF; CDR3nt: TGCAGTGCTCCCGACAGCTACGAGCAGTACTTC
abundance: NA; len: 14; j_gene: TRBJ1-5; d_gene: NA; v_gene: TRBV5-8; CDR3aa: CASSWTRGGQPQHF; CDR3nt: TGTGCCAGCAGCTGGACACGTGGTGGGCAGCCCCAGCATTTT
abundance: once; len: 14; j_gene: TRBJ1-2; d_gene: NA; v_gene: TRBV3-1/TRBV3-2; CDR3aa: CASSPLNRDNGYTF; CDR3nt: TGTGCCAGCAGCCCTTTAAACAGGGATAATGGCTACACCTTC
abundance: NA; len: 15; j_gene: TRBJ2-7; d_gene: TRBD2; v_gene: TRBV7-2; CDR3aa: CASQGIAGVDYEQYF; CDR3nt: TGTGCCAGCCAGGGGATAGCGGGAGTTGACTACGAGCAGTACTTC
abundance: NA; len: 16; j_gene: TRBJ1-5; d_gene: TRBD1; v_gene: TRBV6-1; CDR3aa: CASSQGGGAGGQPQHF; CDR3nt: TGTGCCAGCAGTCAAGGGGGCGGCGCGGGTGGTCAGCCCCAGCATTTT
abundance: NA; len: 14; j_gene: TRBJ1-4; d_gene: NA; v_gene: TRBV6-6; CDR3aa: CASSYSISQVKLFF; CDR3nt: TGTGCCAGCAGTTACTCAATCTCACAGGTGAAACTGTTTTTT
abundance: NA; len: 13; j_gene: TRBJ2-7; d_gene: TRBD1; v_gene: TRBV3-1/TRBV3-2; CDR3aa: CASSRQGKYEQYF; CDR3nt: TGTGCCAGCAGCCGACAGGGTAAATACGAGCAGTACTTC